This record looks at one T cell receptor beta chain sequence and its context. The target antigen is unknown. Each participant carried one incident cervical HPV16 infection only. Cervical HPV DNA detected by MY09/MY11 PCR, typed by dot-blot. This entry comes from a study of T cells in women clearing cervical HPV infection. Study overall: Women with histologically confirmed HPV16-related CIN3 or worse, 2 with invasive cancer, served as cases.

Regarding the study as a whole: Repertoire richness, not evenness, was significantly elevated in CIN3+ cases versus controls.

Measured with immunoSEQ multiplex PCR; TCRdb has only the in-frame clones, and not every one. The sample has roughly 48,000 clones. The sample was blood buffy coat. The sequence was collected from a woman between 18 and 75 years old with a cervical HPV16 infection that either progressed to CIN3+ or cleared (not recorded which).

The part of the CDR3 DNA that was read is TGTGCCAGCTCCCCCTTTAGCGGGAGTCATTACGAG. It specifies CASSPFSGSHYE. The full CDR3 sequence reads CASSPFSGSHYEQYF. V usage is TRBV18 and J usage is TRBJ2-7; 9 positions match TRBD2. Read coverage stops 3 residues before the CDR3 terminus; the germline J gene supplies the remainder. The CDR3 loop spans 15 amino acids. CDR1 and CDR2 (germline): KGHSH, LQKENI. V lost 6 bases to trimming and J lost 4 bases; unmatched junction nucleotides: 10.